These 28 T cell receptor beta chains share one sample of origin, sequenced in a study of identical twins. Each CDR3 protein gets one entry after TCRdb re-called the 5' RACE reads with MiXCR. The data contain 400,000 to 650,000 distinct CDR3 sequences, about 20% of them seen just once; the ten biggest clones take up around 1%. This sample also belongs to another study, concerning T cells expressing NK-cell markers.

The sequenced material came from CD4+ T cells sorted from blood. The receptors were sampled from a woman under 30 in good health.

CDR3 loop: CAISESRGTGKREQYF. For the CDR3, the DNA is TGTGCCATCAGTGAGTCACGAGGGACAGGGAAGCGGGAGCAGTACTTC. The rearrangement links TRBV10-3 to TRBJ2-7; 9 nucleotides align to TRBD1. Per the germline V gene, CDR1 is ENHRY and CDR2 is SYGVKD. J gave up 7 bases and V 0 bases, and 10 bases lay outside the gene matches. The CDR3 is 16 residues long.

The V and J genes are TRBV11-1 and TRBJ2-1; 7 bases align to TRBD2. Unmatched junction bases numbered 13, after V lost 5 bases and J lost 0 bases. Germline loops: CDR1 SGHAT, CDR2 FQDESV (reference sequence). This CDR3 is 18 amino acids long. The CDR3 spells CASSPGLGGRSSYNEQFF. The CDR3 DNA reads as TGTGCCAGCAGCCCCGGGTTGGGCGGGAGAAGCTCCTACAATGAGCAGTTCTTC. The complete variable domain, with remaining parts taken from reference TRBV11-1 and TRBJ2-1, reads EAEVAQSPRYKITEKSQAVAFWCDPISGHATLYWYRQILGQGPELLVQFQDESVVDDSQLPKDRFSAERLKGVDSTLKIQPAELGDSAMYLCASSPGLGGRSSYNEQFFGPGTRLTVL.

In its sample, this clonotype was seen a few times. The gene calls are TRBV7-3 and TRBJ2-1; D is ambiguous. Deletions cut 1 base from V and 8 bases from J, with 6 bases between. Germline CDR1 reads SGHTA; CDR2 reads FQGTGA. The CDR3 spans 12 residues. The CDR3 sequence is CASSLIGHEQFF. CDR3 bases: TGTGCCAGCAGCTTAATCGGCCATGAGCAGTTCTTC.

The chain is built from TRBV3-1 and TRBJ2-1; the match to TRBD2 covers 7 bases. CDR3 length: 15 residues. The trim removed 4 bases at V and 4 bases at J, leaving 7 bases unmatched. Germline V lookup: CDR1 LGHDT, CDR2 YNNKEL (reference sequence). The CDR3 spells CASSPWEGAYNEQFF. Written as DNA, the CDR3 is TGTGCCAGCAGCCCGTGGGAGGGAGCGTACAATGAGCAGTTCTTC.

The chain couples TRBV4-1 to TRBJ1-5; TRBD1 might be the D (5 bases). V lost 1 base and J lost 2, with 12 bases in between. Germline V gene sequence: CDR1 MGHRA, CDR2 YSYEKL. CDR3 size: 16 residues. The CDR3 protein is CASSQVGGARNQPQHF. For the CDR3, the DNA is TGCGCCAGCAGCCAAGTAGGCGGGGCGCGCAATCAGCCCCAGCATTTT.

This sequence joins TRBV29-1 and TRBJ1-4; D gene ambiguous. Trimming removed 7 bases at V and 4 bases at J, with 16 bases between. Germline assignment: CDR1 SQVTM and CDR2 ANQGSEA. The CDR3 is 14 amino acids. The CDR3 sequence is CSANDGTVNEKLFF. CDR3 bases: TGCAGCGCTAACGACGGAACCGTTAATGAAAAACTGTTTTTT.

Regarding this clonotype: The germline gene is not matched at one end of the junction; a read error may be the cause. This rearrangement joins TRBV3-1 to TRBJ2-3, with TRBD1 matching over 8 bases. The V gene's germline CDR1 is LGHDT and CDR2 YNNKEL (reference sequence). The CDR3 is 13 residues long. CDR3 loop: CASRGQSTDTQDF. The CDR3 nucleotides are TGTGCTAGCAGGGGGCAGAGCACAGATACGCAGGATTTT.

This clonotype was picked up a small number of times. The chain is built from TRBV16 and TRBJ1-6; 7 positions match TRBD1. The CDR3 is 15 residues long. V shed 1 base and J 6 bases; nucleotides not matched to a gene: 3. The germline gives CDR1 KGHSY, CDR2 FQNENV. CDR3 bases: TGTGCCAGCAGCCAATACGGACAGGTTAATTCACCCCTCCACTTT. Translation: CASSQYGQVNSPLHF.

This clonotype was detected ten times or more. The rearrangement uses TRBV5-1 and TRBJ2-5; a weak D match, TRBD2 (6 bases). Looked up from germline, CDR1 is SGHRS and CDR2 is YFSETQ. This CDR3 is built from 14 residues. Trimming removed 0 bases from V and 9 bases from J, with 15 bases in between. The CDR3 loop is CASSLGPHGEAQYF. The CDR3 coding sequence is TGCGCCAGCAGCTTGGGACCTCACGGGGAGGCCCAGTACTTC.

The chain employs TRBV27 and TRBJ1-1, with 9 bases fitting TRBD1. The J segment lost 3 bases and the V segment lost 7 bases, leaving 3 bases of the junction unmatched. This CDR3 has 13 amino acids. The germline CDR1 and CDR2 sequences are MNHEY and SMNVEV (reference sequence). The CDR3 loop reads CASKRDRDTEAFF. Written as DNA, the CDR3 is TGTGCCAGCAAACGGGACAGGGACACTGAAGCTTTCTTT.

V is TRBV20-1 and J is TRBJ2-5; D is uncertain. Germline-derived CDR1 and CDR2 are DFQATT and SNEGSKA (reference sequence). This CDR3 is 11 amino acids long. CDR3 nucleotides: TGCGTTCTGGACCGGCGGGAGACCCAGTACTTC. Its translation is CVLDRRETQYF.

The V gene is TRBV6-5, the J gene TRBJ1-6; D call uncertain. Between the trimmed V and J ends, which lost 0 bases and 7 bases, there was a span of 13 bases. The CDR3 is made up of 16 amino acids. Germline V gene sequence: CDR1 MNHEY, CDR2 SVGAGI. CDR3 sequence (DNA): TGTGCCAGCAGTTACTCTCGTGGAGGGTACAATTCACCCCTCCACTTT. It translates to CASSYSRGGYNSPLHF.

For the CDR3, the DNA is TGTGCCATCAGTGGGAGAGGGCGACTAGCGGGAGGGCGTAGCACAGATACGCAGTATTTT. It is translated as CAISGRGRLAGGRSTDTQYF. The chain uses TRBV10-3 and TRBJ2-3; 14 bases are shared with TRBD2. CDR1 ENHRY and CDR2 SYGVKD come from the germline V gene. V lost 4 bases, J lost 0 bases, and 12 bases stayed unmatched. The CDR3 is made up of 20 amino acids.

This clonotype appeared many times. The J gene is TRBJ2-1, the V gene TRBV11-3, with TRBD2 matching 10 bases. J was trimmed by 7 bases and V by 5 bases; bases with no gene match: 14. Germline CDR1 SGHNT, CDR2 YENEEA. This CDR3 region has 17 residues. The CDR3 protein is CASSPFGAGGLRNEQFF. Here the CDR3 DNA reads TGTGCCAGCAGCCCGTTCGGAGCGGGGGGGCTAAGGAATGAGCAGTTCTTC.

This clonotype was picked up a small number of times. V is TRBV20-1 and J is TRBJ2-1; D uncertain. Trimming shortened V by 3 bases and J by 4 bases, and 10 bases separated the two germline ends. CDR1 and CDR2 (germline): DFQATT, SNEGSKA (reference sequence). This CDR3 contains 13 residues. The CDR3 nucleotides read TGCAGTGCTAGGGGGTCCCCGTACAATGAGCAGTTCTTC. Its protein product is CSARGSPYNEQFF.

The J gene is TRBJ1-1, the V gene TRBV29-1; D not certain. The CDR3 is 12 residues long. Trimming removed 4 bases from V and 0 bases from J, with 6 bases in between. Germline loops: CDR1 SQVTM, CDR2 ANQGSEA. The CDR3 sequence: CSVVEVNTEAFF. The CDR3 DNA follows: TGCAGCGTTGTTGAGGTGAACACTGAAGCTTTCTTT.

CDR3 nucleotide sequence: TGTGCCAGCAGTGTAGGACAGGGGGGGAAACAAGAGACCCAGTACTTC. Translating it yields CASSVGQGGKQETQYF. The gene calls are TRBV12-3 or TRBV12-4 and TRBJ2-5, with 10 bases lining up with TRBD1. V dropped 5 bases and J dropped 2; count of bases not matched to a gene: 8. The CDR3 extends over 16 amino acids.

This clonotype was seen more than once but under ten times. The gene calls are TRBV7-2 and TRBJ2-3; possible D gene TRBD1, 5 bases. CDR1 is SGHTA, CDR2 FQGNSA, per germline. This CDR3 has 14 residues. Trimming stripped 8 bases from V and 0 bases from J, with 12 bases between. CDR3 coding DNA: TGTGCCAGCGAGATGGGGCGGAGCACAGATACGCAGTATTTT. This sequence encodes CASEMGRSTDTQYF.

A few counts support this clonotype. This chain connects TRBV4-2 to TRBJ2-1, with TRBD2 matching over 7 bases. The trim removed 1 base at V and 3 bases at J, leaving 9 bases unmatched. Germline CDR1 LGHNA, CDR2 YNFKEQ. CDR3 length: 17 amino acids. For the CDR3, the DNA is TGTGCCAGCAGCCAAGTTCGCGGTGCGGGAGACTACAATGAGCAGTTCTTC. Encoded protein: CASSQVRGAGDYNEQFF.

This chain connects TRBV5-1 to TRBJ2-5, with 10 nucleotides matching TRBD2. The CDR3 is 15 amino acids. Trimming took 4 bases from V and 4 from J; bases not matched to a gene: 7. CDR1 is SGHRS, CDR2 YFSETQ, per germline. CDR3 nucleotides: TGCGCCAGCAGCCCCGGCAGCGGGGGGGGAGAGACCCAGTACTTC. Protein sequence: CASSPGSGGGETQYF.

This clonotype showed up just a few times. V usage is TRBV24-1 and J usage is TRBJ2-1; D gene uncertain. The V and J ends lost 5 bases and 1 base respectively, with 17 bases between them. This CDR3 has 17 amino acids. Germline V CDR1 and CDR2: KGHDR, SFDVKD. In DNA form, the CDR3 reads TGTGCCACCAGTGGTCTGCTAGTCACCTTTTCCTACAATGAGCAGTTCTTC. Translated: CATSGLLVTFSYNEQFF.

The genes are TRBV5-1 and TRBJ1-3, with TRBD1 matching over 7 bases. Trimming took 4 bases from V and 4 from J; bases not matched to a gene: 2. This CDR3 region has 13 residues. The germline CDR1 and CDR2 sequences are SGHRS and YFSETQ. Here the CDR3 reads CASSTTGGNTIYF. CDR3 DNA sequence: TGCGCCAGCAGCACGACAGGGGGAAACACCATATATTTT.

In this sample, this clonotype turned up many times. This chain connects TRBV12-3 or TRBV12-4 to TRBJ1-1, with unresolved D. The CDR3 has 13 amino acids. Between the trimmed V and J ends, which lost 5 bases and 5 bases, there was a span of 12 bases. The CDR3 loop is CASSLKIETEAFF. DNA of the CDR3: TGTGCCAGCAGTCTGAAGATCGAGACTGAAGCTTTCTTT.

V and J are TRBV7-2 and TRBJ2-5; D remains unclear. The germline V and J ends were trimmed by 6 bases and 5 bases, with 7 bases remaining between them. The CDR3 runs 11 residues. Germline CDR1 is SGHTA and CDR2 is FQGNSA. CDR3 in DNA: TGTGCCAGCAGTGCCGTGGAGACCCAGTACTTC. This translates into CASSAVETQYF.

The genes are TRBV15 and TRBJ1-2; D unresolved. This CDR3 region has 12 residues. The V end was cut by 4 bases, the J end by 4 bases, with 7 bases between. Germline V gives CDR1 LNHNV, CDR2 YYDKDF (reference sequence). CDR3 loop: CATSTSGYGYTF. The CDR3 DNA is TGTGCCACCAGCACATCGGGCTATGGCTACACCTTC.

The genes are TRBV3-1 and TRBJ2-7, with a tentative D call TRBD2 (6 bases). This CDR3 spans 15 amino acids. V was shortened by 2 bases and J by 2 bases, with 13 bases between the two germline ends. CDR1 is LGHDT, CDR2 YNNKEL, per germline (reference sequence). The CDR3 region has the DNA TGTGCCAGCAGCCAACCGGGACTGGCCGCCTACGAGCAGTACTTC. This codes for CASSQPGLAAYEQYF.

This clonotype was seen a handful of times. The chain couples TRBV7-2 to TRBJ1-5, with D perhaps matching TRBD1 (5 bases). V shed 3 bases and J shed 0 bases, with 12 bases lying between them. Germline loops: CDR1 SGHTA, CDR2 FQGNSA. The CDR3 has 16 residues. The CDR3 loop reads CASSLAGHYSNQPQHF. The CDR3 bases are TGTGCCAGCAGCTTGGCCGGACACTATAGCAATCAGCCCCAGCATTTT. The entire variable domain, with the rest obtained from reference TRBV7-2 and TRBJ1-5, is as follows: GAGVSQSPSNKVTEKGKDVELRCDPISGHTALYWYRQSLGQGLEFLIYFQGNSAPDKSGLPSDRFSAERTGGSVSTLTIQRTQQEDSAVYLCASSLAGHYSNQPQHFGDGTRLSIL.

This clonotype occurred a few times. This sequence joins TRBV5-4 and TRBJ2-3; 8 bases are shared with TRBD1. Trimming at V came to 1 base and at J to 3 bases, leaving 4 bases not matched to a gene. The CDR3 sequence is 15 residues long. Germline CDR1 SGHNT, CDR2 YYREEE (reference sequence). The DNA for the CDR3 is TGTGCCAGCAGCTTGATAGGACAGGGAACAGATACGCAGTATTTT. Its protein is CASSLIGQGTDTQYF.